The 20 T cell receptor beta chains reported below all come from one sample, sequenced in a study of T-cell reconstitution after alpha-beta-depleted transplantation in children. Unique molecular identifiers were incorporated during preparation of the TCRbeta library. TCRdb independently ran MiXCR on the PCR reads; one entry per CDR3 protein. The sample includes some 200,000 distinct CDR3 sequences, more than 7.5% seen only once; the top ten take about 5%. Sample: PBMCs from the stem cell graft donor, taken from the stem cell graft. These receptors were taken from a human donor who donated a stem cell graft to a child with SCID.

This clonotype was detected a few times. The chain couples TRBV29-1 to TRBJ1-2, with D maybe TRBD1 (5 bases). This CDR3 is built from 12 residues. Germline CDR1 and CDR2: SQVTM and ANQGSEA. The V gene lost 7 bases and the J gene lost 2 bases, with 11 bases spanning the gap. This chain's CDR3 is CSASGENYGYTF. The CDR3 bases are TGCAGCGCCTCGGGGGAGAACTATGGCTACACCTTC.

This clonotype was detected many times. The chain joins TRBV7-2 to TRBJ2-3; the match to TRBD2 covers 10 bases. V shed 5 bases, J shed 3 bases, and the junction held 5 bases outside the gene matches. This CDR3 has 15 residues. The germline gives CDR1 SGHTA, CDR2 FQGNSA. The CDR3 region has the DNA TGTGCCAGCAGCGTGAGCGGGGGGGGTACAGATACGCAGTATTTT. Amino acids: CASSVSGGGTDTQYF.

This clonotype was observed at least ten times. V usage is TRBV15 and J usage is TRBJ1-4; 7 bases are a match to TRBD1. Germline assignment: CDR1 LNHNV and CDR2 YYDKDF (reference sequence). The junction had 7 bases not matched to a gene; V was cut back by 4 bases and J by 5 bases. The CDR3 runs to 15 residues. CDR3 loop: CATSKWDSDNEKLFF. The CDR3, as DNA: TGTGCCACCAGCAAGTGGGACAGCGACAATGAAAAACTGTTTTTT.

This clonotype was observed many times. The chain links TRBV3-1 to TRBJ2-3, with 9 bases matching TRBD1. Germline CDR1 and CDR2: LGHDT and YNNKEL (reference sequence). This CDR3 is 13 amino acids long. With V trimmed by 7 bases and J by 6 bases, 5 bases remained unmatched. The CDR3 coding sequence is TGTGCCAGCAACGAACAGGGGGCGGATACGCAGTATTTT. Its translation: CASNEQGADTQYF.

This clonotype was seen many times. V gene TRBV10-3 combines with J gene TRBJ1-5; 10 bases match TRBD1. Germline CDR1 reads ENHRY; CDR2 reads SYGVKD. CDR3 size: 17 residues. V shed 2 bases, J shed 5 bases, and the junction held 9 bases outside the gene matches. The CDR3 sequence: CAISEGTGVGLDQPQHF. The CDR3 bases are TGTGCCATCAGTGAGGGGACAGGGGTTGGTTTGGATCAGCCCCAGCATTTT.

Many counts were recorded for this clonotype. The chain recombines TRBV20-1 with TRBJ1-1; D is uncertain. Trimming pared 2 bases from V and 4 bases from J, leaving 8 bases between. Per the germline V gene, CDR1 is DFQATT and CDR2 is SNEGSKA (reference sequence). CDR3 size: 12 residues. The CDR3 DNA is TGCAGTGCTAGACGGGGAGCCACTGAAGCTTTCTTT. It yields the protein CSARRGATEAFF.

This clonotype was counted at least ten times. The CDR3 coding sequence is TGTGCCATCAGCGGCGACAGGGAAGCCTACAATGAGCAGTTCTTC. It yields the protein CAISGDREAYNEQFF. The gene calls are TRBV10-3 and TRBJ2-1, with 7 bases lining up with TRBD1. This CDR3 is built from 15 residues. V trimming: 6 bases; J trimming: 2 bases; junction bases outside the gene matches: 7. CDR1 and CDR2 from the germline V gene are ENHRY and SYGVKD.

This clonotype showed up many times. This chain uses TRBV6-1 with TRBJ2-5; possibly TRBD1 or TRBD2 for D (7 bases each). CDR1 and CDR2 from the germline V gene are MNHNS and SASEGT. V was shortened by 3 bases and J by 3 bases, with 11 bases between the two germline ends. The CDR3 has 14 residues. The CDR3 loop is CASSDRGREETQYF. The CDR3 DNA reads as TGTGCCAGCAGTGACAGGGGGAGGGAAGAGACCCAGTACTTC.

This clonotype was found a few times. V gene TRBV11-2 combines with J gene TRBJ2-1; tentative D call: TRBD2 (6 bases). CDR3 length equals 15 residues. V was trimmed by 1 base and J by 10 bases, leaving 17 bases between them. The germline gives CDR1 SGHAT, CDR2 FQNNGV. The CDR3 nucleotides are TGTGCCAGCAGCTTAGGGCGGGGCCCCGGGGTGGAGCAGTTCTTC. Residues: CASSLGRGPGVEQFF.

This clonotype was observed at least ten times. J is TRBJ2-1 and V is TRBV7-2; D unclear. This CDR3 contains 14 residues. V lost 3 bases and J lost 3, with 9 bases in between. Germline V gene lookup returns CDR1 SGHTA and CDR2 FQGNSA. CDR3 coding DNA: TGTGCCAGCAGCTTGTTAGTCCTCTACAATGAGCAGTTCTTC. It specifies CASSLLVLYNEQFF.

This clonotype was detected only a few times. The chain employs TRBV29-1 and TRBJ1-1; tentatively, D is TRBD1 (5 bases). V lost 6 bases and J lost 2, with 16 bases in between. The length of the CDR3 is 14 residues. Germline V CDR1 and CDR2: SQVTM, ANQGSEA. The CDR3 DNA follows: TGCAGCGTGGGGGTAGGGAGTGGCAACACTGAAGCTTTCTTT. Translated, it gives CSVGVGSGNTEAFF. The full variable domain, rest sourced from reference TRBV29-1 and TRBJ1-1, is SAVISQKPSRDICQRGTSLTIQCQVDSQVTMMFWYRQQPGQSLTLIATANQGSEATYESGFVIDKFPISRPNLTFSTLTVSNMSPEDSSIYLCSVGVGSGNTEAFFGQGTRLTVV.

This clonotype was counted at least ten times. The V call is TRBV5-6, the J call TRBJ1-6; D unclear. The V gene lost 2 bases and the J gene lost 8 bases, with 8 bases spanning the gap. The length of the CDR3 is 13 residues. CDR1 is SGHDT and CDR2 is YYEEEE in the germline V gene. The DNA of the CDR3 is TGTGCCAGCAGCTTCAGCGGGGATTCACCCCTCCACTTT. This translates into CASSFSGDSPLHF.

In its sample, this clonotype was seen many times. The chain carries TRBV19 and TRBJ2-7; 11 bases line up with TRBD1. The CDR3 contains 15 residues. Germline loops: CDR1 LNHDA, CDR2 SQIVND (reference sequence). Losses at the gene ends were 5 bases for V and 4 bases for J; bases not matched to a gene: 7. The CDR3 protein is CASSLSDRGHYEQYF. CDR3 coding DNA: TGTGCCAGTAGTCTCTCGGACAGGGGGCATTACGAGCAGTACTTC.

This clonotype was detected ten times or more. J is TRBJ1-6 and V is TRBV5-1, with 8 bases matching TRBD1. The germline gives CDR1 SGHRS, CDR2 YFSETQ. This CDR3 spans 14 amino acids. Trimming cost V 5 bases and J 10 bases; bases outside gene matches: 8. The CDR3 nucleotides read TGCGCCAGCAGGACAGGGGACGGGGACTCACCCCTCCACTTT. Encoded protein: CASRTGDGDSPLHF.

This clonotype has a count of ten or more. The chain recombines TRBV7-2 with TRBJ1-2; D gene uncertain. CDR1 SGHTA and CDR2 FQGNSA come from the germline V gene. There are 16 residues in the CDR3. V lost 0 bases to trimming and J lost 1 base, with 12 bases between them. The CDR3 bases are TGTGCCAGCAGCTTAGCAGGAGGCAGAAGTAACTATGGCTACACCTTC. Translation gives CASSLAGGRSNYGYTF.

This clonotype occurred many times. This chain connects TRBV12-3 or TRBV12-4 to TRBJ1-2; D perhaps matches TRBD1 (6 bases). This CDR3 spans 14 amino acids. The ends were cut back, 3 bases at V and 7 bases at J, with 15 bases in the middle. CDR3 in DNA: TGTGCCAGCAGTTTCGTAGGGGGAGAGAGTGGCTACACCTTC. It yields the protein CASSFVGGESGYTF.

This clonotype was observed at least ten times. V gene TRBV5-1 combines with J gene TRBJ1-1, with TRBD1 as a possible D gene (6 bases). This CDR3 comprises 16 residues. Germline CDR1 and CDR2: SGHRS and YFSETQ. V gave up 2 bases and J gave up 5 bases, with 19 bases separating them. The CDR3 coding sequence is TGCGCCAGCAGCTTTTACGGGGGGGCCAAGGCGACTGAAGCTTTCTTT. It yields the protein CASSFYGGAKATEAFF.

Many counts were recorded for this clonotype. The chain combines TRBV20-1 with TRBJ1-5, with 12 bases lining up with TRBD1. V shed 6 bases and J 0 bases; nucleotides not matched to a gene: 9. The CDR3 totals 17 residues. CDR1 and CDR2 from the germline V gene are DFQATT and SNEGSKA (reference sequence). The CDR3 DNA sequence: TGCAGTGCCGGGACAGGGGGCGTCCCACATAGCAATCAGCCCCAGCATTTT. Protein: CSAGTGGVPHSNQPQHF.

This clonotype is a singleton in its sample. This may stem from a read error, because a much larger clone lies one nucleotide away. The CDR3 sequence: CASSLVGSRRQETQYF. CDR3 nucleotide sequence: TGCGCCAGCAGCTTGGTCGGGTCTAGACGACAAGAGACCCAGTACTTC. V and J are TRBV5-1 and TRBJ2-5; D gene uncertain. This CDR3 has 16 residues. Trimming pared 0 bases from V and 2 bases from J, leaving 14 bases between. Germline V CDR1 and CDR2: SGHRS, YFSETQ. The full variable domain, rest sourced from reference TRBV5-1 and TRBJ2-5, is KAGVTQTPRYLIKTRGQQVTLSCSPISGHRSVSWYQQTPGQGLQFLFEYFSETQRNKGNFPGRFSGRQFSNSRSEMNVSTLELGDSALYLCASSLVGSRRQETQYFGPGTRLLVL.

This clonotype was recorded at least ten times. The V call is TRBV29-1, the J call TRBJ2-1, with D perhaps TRBD1 or TRBD2 (5 bases each). Deletions cut 3 bases from V and 7 bases from J, with 13 bases between. The CDR3 consists of 13 residues. CDR1 is SQVTM and CDR2 is ANQGSEA in the germline V gene. The chain's CDR3 is CSVDGTEWNEQFF. Written as DNA, the CDR3 is TGCAGCGTTGATGGGACGGAGTGGAATGAGCAGTTCTTC.